This T cell receptor (beta chain) appears in the sequencing data of a study of shared clonotypes between healthy human individuals. For the study at large: A donor's plate count was three for CD4 naive and three for CD4 memory; CD8 naive had two and CD8 memory one. The study, taken as a whole, reports: The study's rarefaction showed incomplete sorted-subset sequencing despite large depth.

Comments on this clone: What it binds is unknown.

Over several immunoSEQ plates, each subset's genomic DNA was distributed in even portions. Clones were read by immunoSEQ multiplex PCR, and TCRdb kept only the in-frame ones, dropping some. The table lists roughly 590,000 clones, nearly 97% of them singletons. CD45RO-negative cells were positively selected for CCR7, leaving out terminally differentiated effector memory CD45RA+ cells. This TCR was recovered from a woman under 40 in good health. The sample taken for sequencing was naive CD8+ T cells sorted from blood.

CDR3 loop: CASSLGPTAQETQYF. In nucleotides, the CDR3 is TGTGCCAGCAGCTTAGGACCGACAGCCCAAGAGACCCAGTACTTC. The chain is built from TRBV7-4 and TRBJ2-5; TRBD1 might be the D (5 bases). V gave up 1 base and J gave up 1 base, with 10 bases separating them. Germline V gives CDR1 SGHVT, CDR2 SQSDAQ. The CDR3 covers 15 residues. Full variable domain (missing parts from reference TRBV7-4 and TRBJ2-5): GAGVSQSPRYKVAKRGRDVALRCDSISGHVTLYWYRQTLGQGSEVLTYSQSDAQRDKSGRPSGRFSAERPERSVSTLKIQRTEQGDSAVYLCASSLGPTAQETQYFGPGTRLLVL.